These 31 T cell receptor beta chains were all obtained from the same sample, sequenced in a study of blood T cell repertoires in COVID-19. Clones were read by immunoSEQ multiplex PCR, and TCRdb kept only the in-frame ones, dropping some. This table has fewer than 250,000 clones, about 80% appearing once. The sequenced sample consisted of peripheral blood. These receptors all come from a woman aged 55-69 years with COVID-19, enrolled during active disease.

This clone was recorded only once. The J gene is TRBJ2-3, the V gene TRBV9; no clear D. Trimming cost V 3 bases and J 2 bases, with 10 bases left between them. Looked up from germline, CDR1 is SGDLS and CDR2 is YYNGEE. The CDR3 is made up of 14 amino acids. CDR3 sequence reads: CASSARHFTDTQYF. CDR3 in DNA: TGTGCCAGCAGCGCACGACATTTCACAGATACGCAGTATTTT.

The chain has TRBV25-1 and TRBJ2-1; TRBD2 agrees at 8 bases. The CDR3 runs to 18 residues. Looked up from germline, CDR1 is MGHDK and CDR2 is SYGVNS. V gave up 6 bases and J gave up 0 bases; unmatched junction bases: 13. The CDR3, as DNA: TGTGCCAGCAGGGCGGGGGGAACTTACCAAGGCTCCTACAATGAGCAGTTCTTC. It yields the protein CASRAGGTYQGSYNEQFF.

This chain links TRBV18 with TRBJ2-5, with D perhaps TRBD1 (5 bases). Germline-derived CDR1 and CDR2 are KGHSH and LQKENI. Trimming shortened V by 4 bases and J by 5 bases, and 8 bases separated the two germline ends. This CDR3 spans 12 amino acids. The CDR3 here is CASSLRQETQYF. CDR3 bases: TGTGCCAGCTCACTTCGACAGGAGACCCAGTACTTC.

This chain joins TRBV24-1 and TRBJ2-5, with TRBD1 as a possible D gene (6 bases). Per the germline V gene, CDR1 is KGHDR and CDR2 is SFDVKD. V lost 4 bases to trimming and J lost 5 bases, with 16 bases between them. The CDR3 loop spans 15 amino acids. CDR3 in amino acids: CATSDQTPGAETQYF. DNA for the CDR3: TGTGCCACCAGTGACCAAACTCCAGGGGCCGAGACCCAGTACTTC.

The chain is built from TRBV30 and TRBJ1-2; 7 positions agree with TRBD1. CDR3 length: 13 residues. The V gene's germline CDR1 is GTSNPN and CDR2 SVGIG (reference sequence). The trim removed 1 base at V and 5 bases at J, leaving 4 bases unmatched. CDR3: CAWSGQGLYGYTF. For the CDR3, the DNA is TGTGCCTGGAGTGGACAGGGTTTATATGGCTACACCTTC.

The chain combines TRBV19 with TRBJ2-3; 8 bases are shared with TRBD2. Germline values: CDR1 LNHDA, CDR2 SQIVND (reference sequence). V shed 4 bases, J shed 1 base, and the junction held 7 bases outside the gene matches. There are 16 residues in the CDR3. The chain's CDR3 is CASSTLRGAGTDTQYF. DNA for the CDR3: TGTGCCAGTAGTACCCTGCGGGGGGCCGGCACAGATACGCAGTATTTT.

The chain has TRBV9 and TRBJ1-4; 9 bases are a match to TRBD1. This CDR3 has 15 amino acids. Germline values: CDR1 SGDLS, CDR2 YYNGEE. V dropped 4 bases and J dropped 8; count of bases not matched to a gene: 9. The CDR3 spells CASSIRTGEGEKLFF. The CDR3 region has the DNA TGTGCCAGCAGCATACGGACAGGGGAAGGCGAAAAACTGTTTTTT.

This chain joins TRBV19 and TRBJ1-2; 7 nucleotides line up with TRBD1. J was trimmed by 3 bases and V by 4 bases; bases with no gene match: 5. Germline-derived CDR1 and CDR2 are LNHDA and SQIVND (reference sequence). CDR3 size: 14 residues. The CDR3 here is CASSTQGGDYGYTF. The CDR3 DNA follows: TGTGCCAGTAGTACCCAGGGGGGTGACTATGGCTACACCTTC.

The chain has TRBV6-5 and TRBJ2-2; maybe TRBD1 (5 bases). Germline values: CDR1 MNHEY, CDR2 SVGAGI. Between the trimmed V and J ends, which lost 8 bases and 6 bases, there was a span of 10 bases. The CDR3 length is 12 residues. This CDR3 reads CASGRGAGELFF. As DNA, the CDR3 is TGTGCCAGCGGTAGGGGCGCCGGGGAGCTGTTTTTT.

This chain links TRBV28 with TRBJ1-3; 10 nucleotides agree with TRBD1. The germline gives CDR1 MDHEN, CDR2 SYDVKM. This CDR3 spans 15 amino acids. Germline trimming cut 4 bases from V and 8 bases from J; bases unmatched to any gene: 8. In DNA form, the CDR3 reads TGTGCCAGCAGTTCTGCCGGGACAGGGGTATACACCATATATTTT. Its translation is CASSSAGTGVYTIYF.

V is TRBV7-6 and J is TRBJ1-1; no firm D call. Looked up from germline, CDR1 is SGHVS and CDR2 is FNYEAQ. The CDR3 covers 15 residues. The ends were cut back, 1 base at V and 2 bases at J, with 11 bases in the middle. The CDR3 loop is CASSLGLGRNTEAFF. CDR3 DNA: TGTGCCAGCAGCTTAGGCCTGGGCAGAAACACTGAAGCTTTCTTT.

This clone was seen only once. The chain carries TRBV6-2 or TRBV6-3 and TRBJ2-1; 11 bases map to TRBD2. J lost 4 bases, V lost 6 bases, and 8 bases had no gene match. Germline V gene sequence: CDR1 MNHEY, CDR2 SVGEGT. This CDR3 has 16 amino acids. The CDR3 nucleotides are TGTGCCAGCAGCACCCCCTTAGCGGGAGGGTACAATGAGCAGTTCTTC. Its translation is CASSTPLAGGYNEQFF.

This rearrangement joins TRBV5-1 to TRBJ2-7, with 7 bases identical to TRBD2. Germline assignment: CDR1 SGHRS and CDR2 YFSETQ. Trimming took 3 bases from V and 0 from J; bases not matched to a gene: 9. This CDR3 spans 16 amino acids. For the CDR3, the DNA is TGCGCCAGCAGCTCTATCACTAGCGCCCTCTCCTACGAGCAGTACTTC. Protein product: CASSSITSALSYEQYF.

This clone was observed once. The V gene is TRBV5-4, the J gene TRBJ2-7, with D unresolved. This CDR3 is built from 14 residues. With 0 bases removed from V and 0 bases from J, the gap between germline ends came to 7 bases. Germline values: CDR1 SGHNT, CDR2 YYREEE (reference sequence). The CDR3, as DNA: TGTGCCAGCAGCTTGGATCTGAGCTCCTACGAGCAGTACGTC. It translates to CASSLDLSSYEQYV.

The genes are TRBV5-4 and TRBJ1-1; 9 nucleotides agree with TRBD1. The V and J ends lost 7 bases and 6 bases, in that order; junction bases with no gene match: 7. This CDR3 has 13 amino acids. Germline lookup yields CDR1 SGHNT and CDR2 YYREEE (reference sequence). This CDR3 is CASGTGGEAEAFF. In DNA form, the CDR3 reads TGTGCCAGCGGAACAGGGGGCGAGGCTGAAGCTTTCTTT. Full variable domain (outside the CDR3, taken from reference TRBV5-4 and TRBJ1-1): ETGVTQSPTHLIKTRGQQVTLRCSSQSGHNTVSWYQQALGQGPQFIFQYYREEENGRGNFPPRFSGLQFPNYSSELNVNALELDDSALYLCASGTGGEAEAFFGQGTRLTVV.

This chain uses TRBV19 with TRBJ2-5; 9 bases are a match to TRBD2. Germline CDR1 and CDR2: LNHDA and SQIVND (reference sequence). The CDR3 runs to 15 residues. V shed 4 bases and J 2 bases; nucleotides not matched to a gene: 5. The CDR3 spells CASSTFSGGQETQYF. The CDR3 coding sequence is TGTGCCAGTAGTACCTTTAGCGGGGGTCAAGAGACCCAGTACTTC.

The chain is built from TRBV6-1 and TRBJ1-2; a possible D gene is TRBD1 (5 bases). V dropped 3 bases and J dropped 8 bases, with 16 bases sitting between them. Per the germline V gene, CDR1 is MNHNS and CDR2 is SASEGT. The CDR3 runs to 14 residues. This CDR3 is CASSEEGSGRGYTF. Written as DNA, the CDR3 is TGTGCCAGCAGTGAGGAGGGGTCGGGTCGAGGCTACACCTTC.

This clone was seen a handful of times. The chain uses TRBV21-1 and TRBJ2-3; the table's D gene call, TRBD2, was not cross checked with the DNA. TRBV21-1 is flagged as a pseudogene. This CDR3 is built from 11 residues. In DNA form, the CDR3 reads TGTGCCAGCAGCAGAGAAGCTCGGCAGTATTTT. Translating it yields CASSREARQYF.

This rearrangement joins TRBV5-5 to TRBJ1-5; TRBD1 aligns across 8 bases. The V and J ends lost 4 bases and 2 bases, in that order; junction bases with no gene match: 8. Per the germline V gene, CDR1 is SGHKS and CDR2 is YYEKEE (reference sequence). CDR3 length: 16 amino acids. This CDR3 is CASSRATGEGNQPQHF. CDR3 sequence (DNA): TGTGCCAGCAGCCGGGCGACAGGGGAGGGCAATCAGCCCCAGCATTTT.

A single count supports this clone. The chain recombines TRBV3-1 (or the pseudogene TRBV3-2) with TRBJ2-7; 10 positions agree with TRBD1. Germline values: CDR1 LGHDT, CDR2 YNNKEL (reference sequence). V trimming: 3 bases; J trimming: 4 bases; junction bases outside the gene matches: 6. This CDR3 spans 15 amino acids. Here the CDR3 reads CASSHWDRGLYEQYF. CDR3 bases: TGTGCCAGCAGCCATTGGGACAGGGGTTTGTACGAGCAGTACTTC.

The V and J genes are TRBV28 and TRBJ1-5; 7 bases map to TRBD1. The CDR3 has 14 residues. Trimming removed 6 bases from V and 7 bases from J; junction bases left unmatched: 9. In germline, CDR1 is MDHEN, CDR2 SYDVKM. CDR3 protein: CASRNRQGLQPQHF. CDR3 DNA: TGTGCCAGCAGGAATCGACAGGGTTTGCAGCCCCAGCATTTT.

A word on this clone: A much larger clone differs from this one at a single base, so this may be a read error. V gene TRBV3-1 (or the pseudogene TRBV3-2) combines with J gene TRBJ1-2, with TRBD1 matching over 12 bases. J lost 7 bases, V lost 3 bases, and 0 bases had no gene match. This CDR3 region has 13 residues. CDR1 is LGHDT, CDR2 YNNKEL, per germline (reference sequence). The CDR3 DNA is TGTGCCAGCAGCCAGGGACAGGGGGCTGGCTACACCTTC. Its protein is CASSQGQGAGYTF.

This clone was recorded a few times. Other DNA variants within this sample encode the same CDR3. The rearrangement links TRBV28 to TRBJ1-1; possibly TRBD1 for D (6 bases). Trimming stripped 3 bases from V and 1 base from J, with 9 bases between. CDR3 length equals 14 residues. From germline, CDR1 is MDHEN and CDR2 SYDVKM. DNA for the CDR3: TGTGCCAGCAGTTTGCAAGGGGGGAACACTGAAGCTTTCTTT. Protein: CASSLQGGNTEAFF.

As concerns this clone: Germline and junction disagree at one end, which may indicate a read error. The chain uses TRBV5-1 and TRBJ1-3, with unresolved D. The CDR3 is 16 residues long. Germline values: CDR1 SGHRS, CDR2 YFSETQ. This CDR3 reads CASTLGSGSSGNTIYF. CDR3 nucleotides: TGCGCCAGCACCTTGGGGTCGGGGAGCTCTGGAAACACCATATATTTT.

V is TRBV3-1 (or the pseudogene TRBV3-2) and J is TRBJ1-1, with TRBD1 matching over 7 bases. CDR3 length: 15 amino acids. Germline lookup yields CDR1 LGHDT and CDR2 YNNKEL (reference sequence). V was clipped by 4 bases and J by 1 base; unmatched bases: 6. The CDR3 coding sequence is TGTGCCAGCAGCCTACGTTGGACAGGGAACACTGAAGCTTTCTTT. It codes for CASSLRWTGNTEAFF.

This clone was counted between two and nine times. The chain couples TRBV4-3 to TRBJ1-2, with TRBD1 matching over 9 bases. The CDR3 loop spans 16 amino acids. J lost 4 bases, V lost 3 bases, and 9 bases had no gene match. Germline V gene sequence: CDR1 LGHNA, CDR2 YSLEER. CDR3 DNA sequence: TGCGCCAGCAGCCAGGAAGCACAGGGGGCGATCTATGGCTACACCTTC. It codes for CASSQEAQGAIYGYTF.

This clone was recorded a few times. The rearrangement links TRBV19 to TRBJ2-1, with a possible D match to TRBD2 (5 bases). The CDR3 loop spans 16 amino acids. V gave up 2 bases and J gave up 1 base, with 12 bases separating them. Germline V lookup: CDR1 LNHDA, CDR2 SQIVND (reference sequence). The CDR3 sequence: CASSIYGVGSYNEQFF. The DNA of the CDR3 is TGTGCCAGTAGTATATACGGGGTGGGTTCCTACAATGAGCAGTTCTTC.

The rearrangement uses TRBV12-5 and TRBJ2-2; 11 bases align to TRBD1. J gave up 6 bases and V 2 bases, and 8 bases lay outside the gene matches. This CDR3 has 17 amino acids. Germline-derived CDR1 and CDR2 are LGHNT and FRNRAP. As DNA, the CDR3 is TGTGCTAGTGGTTTGTTCCAAGGACAGGGGGCTGCCGGGGAGCTGTTTTTT. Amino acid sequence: CASGLFQGQGAAGELFF.

CDR3 nucleotides: TGTGCCAGTAGACCGGACATCACAGATACGCAGTATTTT. Amino acids: CASRPDITDTQYF. V usage is TRBV19 and J usage is TRBJ2-3, with D perhaps TRBD1 (5 bases). Germline V gene data show CDR1 as LNHDA and CDR2 as SQIVND (reference sequence). Deletions cut 6 bases from V and 2 bases from J, with 9 bases between. The CDR3 length is 13 residues.

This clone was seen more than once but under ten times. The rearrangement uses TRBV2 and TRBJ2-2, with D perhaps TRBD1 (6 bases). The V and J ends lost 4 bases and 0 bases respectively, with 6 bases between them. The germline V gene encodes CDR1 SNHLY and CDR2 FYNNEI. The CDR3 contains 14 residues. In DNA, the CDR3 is TGTGCCAGCAGTGGACAGGCGAACACCGGGGAGCTGTTTTTT. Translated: CASSGQANTGELFF.

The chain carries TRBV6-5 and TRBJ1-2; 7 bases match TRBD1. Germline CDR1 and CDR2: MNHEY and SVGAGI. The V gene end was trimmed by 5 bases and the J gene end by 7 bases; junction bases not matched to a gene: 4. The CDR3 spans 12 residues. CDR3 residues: CASSRQGSGYTF. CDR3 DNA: TGTGCCAGCAGTCGACAGGGATCTGGCTACACCTTC.